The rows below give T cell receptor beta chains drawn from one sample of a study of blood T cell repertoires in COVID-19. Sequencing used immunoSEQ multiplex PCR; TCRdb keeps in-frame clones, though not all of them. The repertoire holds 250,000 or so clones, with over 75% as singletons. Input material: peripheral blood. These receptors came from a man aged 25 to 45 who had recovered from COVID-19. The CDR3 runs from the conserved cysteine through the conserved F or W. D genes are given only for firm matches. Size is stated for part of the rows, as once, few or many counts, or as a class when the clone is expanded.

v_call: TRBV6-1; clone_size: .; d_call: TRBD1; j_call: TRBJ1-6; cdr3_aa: CASSLDRGNYSPLHF
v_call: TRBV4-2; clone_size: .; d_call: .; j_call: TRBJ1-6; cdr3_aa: CASSHPGTNSDSPLHF
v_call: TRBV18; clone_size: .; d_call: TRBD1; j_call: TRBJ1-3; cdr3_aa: CASSASTGDNTSGNTIYF
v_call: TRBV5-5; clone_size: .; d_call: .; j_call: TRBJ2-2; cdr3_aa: CASSLYQGGGGELFF
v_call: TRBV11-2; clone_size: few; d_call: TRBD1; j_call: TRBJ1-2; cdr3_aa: CASSPLGQVLGYTF
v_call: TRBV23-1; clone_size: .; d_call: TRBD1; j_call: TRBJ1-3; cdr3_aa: CASSQRKTGGSGNTIYF
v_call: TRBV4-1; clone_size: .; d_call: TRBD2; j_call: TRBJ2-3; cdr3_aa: CASNGGGTDTQYF
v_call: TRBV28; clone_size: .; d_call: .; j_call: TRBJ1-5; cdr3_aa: CASSLGLGRSNQPQHF
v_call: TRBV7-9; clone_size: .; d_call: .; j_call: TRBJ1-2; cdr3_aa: CASTPSEGGYTF
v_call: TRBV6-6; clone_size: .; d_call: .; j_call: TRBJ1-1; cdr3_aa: CASSLYTDIEAFF
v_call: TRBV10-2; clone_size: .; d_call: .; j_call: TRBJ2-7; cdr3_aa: CASSESIPRVDEQYF
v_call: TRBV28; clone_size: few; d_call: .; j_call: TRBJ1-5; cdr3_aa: CATKGGGLNQPQHF
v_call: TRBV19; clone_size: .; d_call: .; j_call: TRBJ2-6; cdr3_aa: CATKRVSSSGANVLTF
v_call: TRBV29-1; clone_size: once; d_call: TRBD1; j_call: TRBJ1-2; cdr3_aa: CSANTGDRYGYTF
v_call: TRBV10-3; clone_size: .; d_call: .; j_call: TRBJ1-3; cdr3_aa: CASESSGNTIYF
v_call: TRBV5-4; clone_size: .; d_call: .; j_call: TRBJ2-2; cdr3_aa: CASSLEQNTGELFF
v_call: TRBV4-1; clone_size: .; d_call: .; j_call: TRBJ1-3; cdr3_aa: CASSRTAVGNTIYF
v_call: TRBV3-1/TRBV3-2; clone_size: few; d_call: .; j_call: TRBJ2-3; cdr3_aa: CASSQIAGTSTDTQYF
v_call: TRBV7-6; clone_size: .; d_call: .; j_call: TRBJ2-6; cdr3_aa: CASSLVISGANVLTF
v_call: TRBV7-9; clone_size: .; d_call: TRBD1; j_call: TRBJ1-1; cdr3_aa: CASSIYRGATEAFF
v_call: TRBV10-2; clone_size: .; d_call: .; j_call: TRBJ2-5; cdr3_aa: CASKGRASVETQYF
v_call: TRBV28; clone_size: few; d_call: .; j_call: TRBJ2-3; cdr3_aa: CASSFPGADTQYF
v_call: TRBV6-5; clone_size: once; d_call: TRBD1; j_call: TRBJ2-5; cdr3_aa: CASSLTGAQETQYF
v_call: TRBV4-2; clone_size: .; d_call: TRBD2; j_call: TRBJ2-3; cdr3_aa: CASTRLAGPLHTDTQYF
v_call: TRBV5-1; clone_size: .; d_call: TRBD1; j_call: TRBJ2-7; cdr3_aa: CASRNLEDRYEQYF
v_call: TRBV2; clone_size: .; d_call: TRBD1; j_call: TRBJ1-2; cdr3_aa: CASSGQGFPNYGYTF
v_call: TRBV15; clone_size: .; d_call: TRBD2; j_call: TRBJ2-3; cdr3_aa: CATSRDTPRTSGFSTDTQYF
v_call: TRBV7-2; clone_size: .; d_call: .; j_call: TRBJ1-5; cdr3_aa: CASSLYYGDQPQHF
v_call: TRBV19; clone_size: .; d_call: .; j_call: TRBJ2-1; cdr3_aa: CASSYDGVSYNEQFF
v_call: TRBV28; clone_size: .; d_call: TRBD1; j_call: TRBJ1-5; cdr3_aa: CASSSSDRHSNQPQHF
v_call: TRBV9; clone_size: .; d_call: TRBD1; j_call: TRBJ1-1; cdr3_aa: CASSVGTGGSNTEAFF